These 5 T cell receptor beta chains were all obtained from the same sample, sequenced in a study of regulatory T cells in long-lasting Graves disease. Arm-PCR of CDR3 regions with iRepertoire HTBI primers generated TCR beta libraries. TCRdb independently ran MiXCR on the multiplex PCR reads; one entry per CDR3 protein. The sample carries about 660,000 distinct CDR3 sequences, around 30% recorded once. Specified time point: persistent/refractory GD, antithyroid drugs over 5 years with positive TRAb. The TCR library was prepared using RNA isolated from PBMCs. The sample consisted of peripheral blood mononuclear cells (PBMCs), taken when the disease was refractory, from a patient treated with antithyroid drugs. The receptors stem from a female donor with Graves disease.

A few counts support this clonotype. DNA of the CDR3: TGCAGTGCTAATAGGGGCAGGGGGGGGAGCAATCAGCCCCAGCATTTT. Protein: CSANRGRGGSNQPQHF. This chain uses TRBV20-1 with TRBJ1-5, with 7 bases aligning to TRBD1. The germline gives CDR1 DFQATT, CDR2 SNEGSKA (reference sequence). J was trimmed by 1 base and V by 4 bases; bases with no gene match: 10. The CDR3 is 16 amino acids.

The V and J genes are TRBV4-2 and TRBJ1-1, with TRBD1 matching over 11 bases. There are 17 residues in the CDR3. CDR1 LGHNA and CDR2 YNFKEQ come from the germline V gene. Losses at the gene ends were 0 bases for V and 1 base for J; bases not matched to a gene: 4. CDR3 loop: CASSQDHGTGGNTEAFF. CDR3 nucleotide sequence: TGTGCCAGCAGCCAAGACCACGGGACAGGGGGGAACACTGAAGCTTTCTTT.

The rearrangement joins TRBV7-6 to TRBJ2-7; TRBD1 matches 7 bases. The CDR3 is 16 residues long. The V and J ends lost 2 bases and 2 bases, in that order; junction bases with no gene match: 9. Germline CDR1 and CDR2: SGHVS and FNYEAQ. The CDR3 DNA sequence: TGTGCCAGCAGCTTATCCACAGGGGACGGGGCCTACGAGCAGTACTTC. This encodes CASSLSTGDGAYEQYF.

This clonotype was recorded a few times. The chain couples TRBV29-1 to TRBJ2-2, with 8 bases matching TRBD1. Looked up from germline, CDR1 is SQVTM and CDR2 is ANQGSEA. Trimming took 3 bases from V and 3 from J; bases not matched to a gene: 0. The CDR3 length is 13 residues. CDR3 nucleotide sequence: TGCAGCGTTGAGACAGGGGACACCGGGGAGCTGTTTTTT. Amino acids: CSVETGDTGELFF.

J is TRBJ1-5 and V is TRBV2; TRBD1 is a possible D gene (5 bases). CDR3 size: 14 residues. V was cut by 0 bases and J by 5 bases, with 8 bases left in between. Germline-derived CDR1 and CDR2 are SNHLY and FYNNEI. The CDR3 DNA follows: TGTGCCAGCAGTGAAGCGGGGGGGTATCAGCCCCAGCATTTT. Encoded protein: CASSEAGGYQPQHF. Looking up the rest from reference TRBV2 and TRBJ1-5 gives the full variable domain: EPEVTQTPSHQVTQMGQEVILRCVPISNHLYFYWYRQILGQKVEFLVSFYNNEISEKSEIFDDQFSVERPDGSNFTLKIRSTKLEDSAMYFCASSEAGGYQPQHFGDGTRLSIL.